This T cell receptor (beta chain) was sequenced for a study of blood T cell repertoires in COVID-19. Turning to the study itself: The cDNA or gDNA used as material had been derived from T cells, B-cell-depleted T cells, or PBMCs.

In germline, CDR1 is MNHEY, CDR2 SVGAGI. Trimming shortened V by 0 bases and J by 8 bases, and 11 bases separated the two germline ends. The length of the CDR3 is 15 residues. Sequenced by immunoSEQ multiplex PCR; TCRdb stores in-frame clones only, minus some. The table has over 85,000 clones, around nine tenths seen once; the top ten hold about 5.1%. The source is a man in his forties with acute or convalescent COVID-19. This chain uses TRBV6-5 with TRBJ1-6; D remains unclear. Material for sequencing was peripheral blood. CDR3 residues: CASSYSSGFDSPLHF. The CDR3 nucleotides are TGTGCCAGCAGTTACTCTAGCGGGTTCGATTCACCCCTCCACTTT.